Below, 18 T cell receptor beta chains from the same sample are listed, as sequenced in a study of blood T cell repertoires in COVID-19. Method: immunoSEQ multiplex PCR; TCRdb's copy keeps in-frame clones and lacks some. This sample yields approximately 150,000 clones, of which around 80% are seen a single time; 4.5% to 7.5% belongs to the top ten. The specimen sequenced was PBMCs or T cells enriched from blood (not recorded which). These receptors were obtained from a man aged 35 to 55 who had recovered from COVID-19.

The rearrangement joins TRBV9 to TRBJ1-5; 7 bases fit TRBD1. This CDR3 contains 16 residues. The germline V gene has CDR1 SGDLS and CDR2 YYNGEE. After removal of 0 bases from V and 5 bases from J, the junction contained 8 bases not matched to a gene. Here the CDR3 DNA reads TGTGCCAGCAGCGTAGGTCGGCAGGGGGAGGATCAGCCCCAGCATTTT. Translated: CASSVGRQGEDQPQHF.

This clone was detected only once. The gene calls are TRBV6-6 and TRBJ2-3, with 8 bases aligning to TRBD2. The ends lost 5 bases at V and 0 bases at J; junction bases unmatched: 10. The length of the CDR3 is 17 residues. Germline CDR1 MNHNY, CDR2 SVGAGI (reference sequence). This chain's CDR3 is CASSLPSGGGSTDTQYF. Here the CDR3 DNA reads TGTGCCAGCAGTCTGCCCTCGGGCGGGGGGAGCACAGATACGCAGTATTTT.

The chain uses TRBV30 and TRBJ1-2, with D tentatively TRBD1 (5 bases). Trimming took 2 bases from V and 7 from J, leaving 14 bases between them. CDR3 length equals 13 residues. Germline CDR1 reads GTSNPN; CDR2 reads SVGIG (reference sequence). CDR3 sequence reads: CAWSLREIGGYTF. The CDR3 DNA follows: TGTGCCTGGAGTCTCAGGGAAATTGGTGGCTACACCTTC.

The chain combines TRBV19 with TRBJ2-7; 10 positions agree with TRBD1. Trimming at V came to 3 bases and at J to 2 bases, leaving 1 base not matched to a gene. Germline-derived CDR1 and CDR2 are LNHDA and SQIVND (reference sequence). The CDR3 has 14 residues. This chain's CDR3 is CASSIGQGAYEQYV. Written as DNA, the CDR3 is TGTGCCAGTAGTATCGGACAGGGGGCCTACGAGCAGTACGTC.

The V and J genes are TRBV18 and TRBJ2-3, with 7 positions matching TRBD1. CDR1 is KGHSH and CDR2 is LQKENI in the germline V gene. CDR3 length: 12 residues. Unmatched junction bases numbered 7, after V lost 5 bases and J lost 11 bases. CDR3 bases: TGTGCCAGCTCAGCTAGACAGGGCGGGCAGTATTTT. This encodes CASSARQGGQYF.

The chain links TRBV19 to TRBJ2-1; TRBD2 matches 10 bases. Per the germline V gene, CDR1 is LNHDA and CDR2 is SQIVND (reference sequence). CDR3 length: 16 residues. The ends lost 8 bases at V and 3 bases at J; junction bases unmatched: 10. This chain's CDR3 is CASGKSSGGVYNEQFF. The CDR3 DNA reads as TGTGCCAGTGGAAAATCAAGCGGGGGGGTCTACAATGAGCAGTTCTTC.

This sequence joins TRBV19 and TRBJ1-1; D uncertain. This CDR3 has 14 amino acids. CDR1 is LNHDA and CDR2 is SQIVND in the germline V gene (reference sequence). With 3 bases removed from V and 3 bases from J, the gap between germline ends came to 11 bases. As DNA, the CDR3 is TGTGCCAGTAGTATTTCCCCCCGGTACACTGAAGCTTTCTTT. As protein: CASSISPRYTEAFF.

V usage is TRBV9 and J usage is TRBJ2-1, with D uncertain. This CDR3 region has 11 residues. Germline values: CDR1 SGDLS, CDR2 YYNGEE. Trimming pared 3 bases from V and 8 bases from J, leaving 6 bases between. As DNA, the CDR3 is TGTGCCAGCAGCGCGGTAGATGAGCAGTTCTTC. This sequence encodes CASSAVDEQFF.

J is TRBJ2-7 and V is TRBV1; the tabulated D call, TRBD2, remains unverified against the DNA. TRBV1 is termed a pseudogene. This CDR3 is built from 16 residues. CDR3 sequence: CTSSQRVRLGLVEQYV. DNA of the CDR3: TGCACCAGCAGCCAAAGGGTTAGACTAGGCCTGGTAGAGCAGTACGTC.

This chain uses TRBV27 with TRBJ2-5, with TRBD1 identical over 9 bases. The CDR3 sequence is 15 residues long. The junction had 10 bases not matched to a gene; V was cut back by 6 bases and J by 5 bases. In germline, CDR1 is MNHEY, CDR2 SMNVEV (reference sequence). The chain's CDR3 is CASRPPWTGVETQYF. In nucleotides, the CDR3 is TGTGCCAGCAGGCCCCCCTGGACAGGGGTCGAGACCCAGTACTTC.

CDR3 DNA sequence: TGTGCCAGCAGCATACGGAGCAACCCGAATTCACCCCTCCACTTT. Translation: CASSIRSNPNSPLHF. V usage is TRBV5-4 and J usage is TRBJ1-6; D is undetermined. CDR1 SGHNT and CDR2 YYREEE come from the germline V gene (reference sequence). The CDR3 spans 15 residues. The V gene lost 4 bases and the J gene lost 7 bases, with 15 bases spanning the gap. Using reference TRBV5-4 and TRBJ1-6 for the parts outside the CDR3, the full variable domain is ETGVTQSPTHLIKTRGQQVTLRCSSQSGHNTVSWYQQALGQGPQFIFQYYREEENGRGNFPPRFSGLQFPNYSSELNVNALELDDSALYLCASSIRSNPNSPLHFGNGTRLTVT.

This chain links TRBV30 with TRBJ2-5; TRBD2 aligns across 10 bases. CDR1 GTSNPN and CDR2 SVGIG come from the germline V gene (reference sequence). Trimming cost V 4 bases and J 4 bases; bases outside gene matches: 0. The CDR3 is 12 amino acids. CDR3 loop: CAWTSGGETQYF. The DNA for the CDR3 is TGTGCCTGGACTAGCGGGGGAGAGACCCAGTACTTC.

The V call is TRBV27, the J call TRBJ2-7; unclear D gene. Germline CDR1 MNHEY, CDR2 SMNVEV (reference sequence). The CDR3 has 11 residues. V lost 3 bases and J lost 5, with 5 bases in between. In DNA, the CDR3 is TGTGCCAGCAGTTTGGGCAACGAGCAGTACTTC. It translates to CASSLGNEQYF.

The rearrangement joins TRBV6-6 to TRBJ1-2, with D perhaps TRBD1 (5 bases). Per the germline V gene, CDR1 is MNHNY and CDR2 is SVGAGI (reference sequence). Deletions cut 2 bases from V and 2 bases from J, with 9 bases between. The length of the CDR3 is 14 residues. CDR3 DNA: TGTGCCAGCAGTTACGCCGGACAAAACTATGGCTACACCTTC. Its protein product is CASSYAGQNYGYTF.

The chain joins TRBV7-6 to TRBJ2-1; 15 nucleotides match TRBD2. The germline V gene encodes CDR1 SGHVS and CDR2 FNYEAQ. CDR3 length: 20 amino acids. Trimming removed 3 bases from V and 5 bases from J; junction bases left unmatched: 14. The DNA of the CDR3 is TGTGCCAGCAGCTTCGGGACTAGCGGGGGGAACTTTCATGTACACAATGAGCAGTTCTTC. Translated, it gives CASSFGTSGGNFHVHNEQFF.

The chain recombines TRBV18 with TRBJ1-5, with 9 bases that match TRBD1. This CDR3 region has 16 residues. Germline lookup yields CDR1 KGHSH and CDR2 LQKENI. J lost 6 bases, V lost 2 bases, and 8 bases had no gene match. The CDR3 protein is CASSPGGQGVGQPQHF. In nucleotides, the CDR3 is TGTGCCAGCTCACCAGGGGGACAGGGAGTGGGTCAGCCCCAGCATTTT.

The V and J genes are TRBV7-3 and TRBJ2-2; 10 bases fit TRBD2. V gave up 2 bases and J gave up 4 bases; unmatched junction bases: 4. This CDR3 has 16 residues. Germline V gene lookup returns CDR1 SGHTA and CDR2 FQGTGA. The CDR3 region is CASSLGGTSVTGELFF. In DNA form, the CDR3 reads TGTGCCAGCAGCTTAGGTGGGACTAGCGTCACCGGGGAGCTGTTTTTT.

CDR3 region: CASSLAGNTGELFF. The DNA of the CDR3 is TGTGCCAGCAGTTTGGCGGGGAACACCGGGGAGCTGTTTTTT. This chain joins TRBV27 and TRBJ2-2; possible D gene TRBD2, 5 bases. V lost 3 bases and J 1 base, leaving 6 bases between the germline ends. In germline, CDR1 is MNHEY, CDR2 SMNVEV (reference sequence). This CDR3 is built from 14 residues.